These 30 T cell receptor beta chains were sequenced from one sample in a study of blood T cell repertoires in COVID-19. Method: immunoSEQ multiplex PCR; TCRdb's copy keeps in-frame clones and lacks some. The table includes roughly 330,000 clones, 86% detected once. Input material: peripheral blood. These receptors were obtained from a woman aged 50 to 65 with acute or convalescent COVID-19.

V gene TRBV9 combines with J gene TRBJ1-5, with TRBD1 matching 9 bases. The CDR3 is made up of 15 amino acids. CDR1 and CDR2 from the germline V gene are SGDLS and YYNGEE. The junction had 7 bases not matched to a gene; V was cut back by 3 bases and J by 6 bases. The CDR3 region has the DNA TGTGCCAGCAGCGCGGGACAGGGTAAGAGTCAGCCCCAGCATTTT. The encoded protein is CASSAGQGKSQPQHF. The variable domain in full, with the rest retrieved from reference TRBV9 and TRBJ1-5, is DSGVTQTPKHLITATGQRVTLRCSPRSGDLSVYWYQQSLDQGLQFLIQYYNGEERAKGNILERFSAQQFPDLHSELNLSSLELGDSALYFCASSAGQGKSQPQHFGDGTRLSIL.

The chain carries TRBV27 and TRBJ2-3; a possible D gene is TRBD2 (7 bases). The CDR3 runs 15 residues. Per the germline V gene, CDR1 is MNHEY and CDR2 is SMNVEV (reference sequence). Trimming stripped 3 bases from V and 2 bases from J, with 12 bases between. The CDR3: CASSFWRGHTDTQYF. The DNA for the CDR3 is TGTGCCAGCAGTTTCTGGCGGGGGCACACAGATACGCAGTATTTT.

CDR3 sequence (DNA): TGTGCCAGCAGTACCAACGTATGGGGAGTAGGGGAGACCCAGTACTTC. Residues: CASSTNVWGVGETQYF. This rearrangement joins TRBV28 to TRBJ2-5, with D possibly TRBD2 on 5 matching bases. V was pared by 5 bases and J by 5 bases, with 21 bases between. The CDR3 spans 16 residues. Germline CDR1 and CDR2: MDHEN and SYDVKM.

The V and J genes are TRBV24-1 and TRBJ2-2; 9 bases fit TRBD2. The J segment lost 0 bases and the V segment lost 9 bases, leaving 16 bases of the junction unmatched. The germline V gene encodes CDR1 KGHDR and CDR2 SFDVKD. The length of the CDR3 is 19 residues. This CDR3 reads CATDLILAGLTANTGELFF. The CDR3 DNA reads as TGTGCCACCGATCTAATTCTAGCGGGACTTACCGCGAACACCGGGGAGCTGTTTTTT.

The rearrangement uses TRBV28 and TRBJ1-2, with TRBD1 as a possible D gene (6 bases). The CDR3 is 13 residues long. Trimming removed 8 bases at V and 7 bases at J, with 17 bases between. Germline assignment: CDR1 MDHEN and CDR2 SYDVKM. DNA for the CDR3: TGTGCCAGCGGTGCCGGGACATCTTTTGGCTACACCTTC. This encodes CASGAGTSFGYTF.

In its sample, this clone was seen a few times. The V call is TRBV5-4, the J call TRBJ1-6, with 7 bases lining up with TRBD1. CDR3 length: 14 amino acids. The ends lost 3 bases at V and 10 bases at J; junction bases unmatched: 7. The germline V gene has CDR1 SGHNT and CDR2 YYREEE (reference sequence). The CDR3 coding sequence is TGTGCCAGCAGCTCGCCGACAGGGAGCTCACCCCTCCACTTT. Its protein product is CASSSPTGSSPLHF. The full variable domain, its missing parts supplied by reference TRBV5-4 and TRBJ1-6, is ETGVTQSPTHLIKTRGQQVTLRCSSQSGHNTVSWYQQALGQGPQFIFQYYREEENGRGNFPPRFSGLQFPNYSSELNVNALELDDSALYLCASSSPTGSSPLHFGNGTRLTVT.

This clone occurred once. This chain joins TRBV6-5 and TRBJ2-5; TRBD2 matches at 7 bases. This CDR3 contains 13 residues. Trimming removed 10 bases from V and 5 bases from J; junction bases left unmatched: 10. The germline CDR1 and CDR2 sequences are MNHEY and SVGAGI. The DNA of the CDR3 is TGTGCCACCAAAGGACTAGTTGGGGAGACCCAGTACTTC. Its translation is CATKGLVGETQYF.

As to this clone: This CDR3 is also generated by other DNA sequences in the sample. The CDR3 nucleotides are TGTGCCAGCAGTTCCGGGGGATCTGGAAACACCATATATTTT. It translates to CASSSGGSGNTIYF. V is TRBV28 and J is TRBJ1-3; tentatively, D is TRBD1 (5 bases). Germline assignment: CDR1 MDHEN and CDR2 SYDVKM. V was pared by 4 bases and J by 1 base, with 8 bases between. CDR3 length equals 14 residues.

The chain recombines TRBV11-2 with TRBJ2-7; maybe TRBD2 (5 bases). The germline CDR1 and CDR2 sequences are SGHAT and FQNNGV. V lost 0 bases and J 5 bases, leaving 11 bases between the germline ends. This CDR3 is 14 amino acids long. The CDR3 reads CASSLDLGLNEQYF. CDR3 sequence (DNA): TGTGCCAGCAGCTTAGATCTAGGACTCAACGAGCAGTACTTC.

The rearrangement links TRBV28 to TRBJ2-1, with TRBD2 matching 10 bases. This CDR3 has 13 residues. Per germline, CDR1 MDHEN and CDR2 SYDVKM. V lost 5 bases to trimming and J lost 10 bases; unmatched junction nucleotides: 5. The CDR3: CASSGTSAREQFF. The CDR3 DNA reads as TGTGCCAGCAGTGGGACTAGCGCAAGGGAGCAGTTCTTC.

The chain couples TRBV3-1 (or the pseudogene TRBV3-2) to TRBJ1-5, with TRBD1 matching 9 bases. The V gene end was trimmed by 0 bases and the J gene end by 9 bases; junction bases not matched to a gene: 6. CDR1 is LGHDT, CDR2 YNNKEL, per germline (reference sequence). The CDR3 has 15 residues. CDR3 DNA sequence: TGTGCCAGCAGCCAAGATAGGACAGGGGTAAGGCCCCAGCATTTT. It translates to CASSQDRTGVRPQHF.

The chain couples TRBV3-1 (or the pseudogene TRBV3-2) to TRBJ2-7; TRBD1 agrees at 10 bases. Unmatched junction bases numbered 16, after V lost 8 bases and J lost 6 bases. The V gene's germline CDR1 is LGHDT and CDR2 YNNKEL (reference sequence). CDR3 length: 16 amino acids. The CDR3 region is CASGRRDRGDPGEQYF. CDR3 nucleotide sequence: TGTGCCAGCGGTCGGCGGGACAGGGGAGATCCCGGCGAGCAGTACTTC.

The gene calls are TRBV20-1 and TRBJ2-1; 11 bases agree with TRBD2. This CDR3 is built from 17 residues. CDR1 is DFQATT and CDR2 is SNEGSKA in the germline V gene (reference sequence). V lost 3 bases to trimming and J lost 0 bases; unmatched junction nucleotides: 7. The chain's CDR3 is CSASLGTSGSSYNEQFF. In nucleotides, the CDR3 is TGCAGTGCTAGTCTAGGGACTAGCGGAAGCTCCTACAATGAGCAGTTCTTC.

The V and J genes are TRBV3-1 (or the pseudogene TRBV3-2) and TRBJ2-2; TRBD1 matches at 8 bases. This CDR3 is 15 amino acids long. With V trimmed by 6 bases and J by 2 bases, 5 bases remained unmatched. CDR1 LGHDT and CDR2 YNNKEL come from the germline V gene (reference sequence). The CDR3 nucleotides read TGTGCCAGCAGACACGGGACAGGAAACACCGGGGAGCTGTTTTTT. This translates into CASRHGTGNTGELFF.

V and J are TRBV28 and TRBJ2-3, with D uncertain. CDR3 size: 13 residues. The V end lost 2 bases, the J end lost 2 bases, and 5 bases lay between the germline ends. The germline CDR1 and CDR2 sequences are MDHEN and SYDVKM. The CDR3 DNA is TGTGCCAGCAGTTTACAGGACACAGATACGCAGTATTTT. This codes for CASSLQDTDTQYF.

The chain uses TRBV3-1 (or the pseudogene TRBV3-2) and TRBJ2-5; perhaps TRBD2 as D (5 bases). CDR1 and CDR2 (germline): LGHDT, YNNKEL (reference sequence). CDR3 length equals 16 residues. V shed 0 bases and J shed 1 base, with 12 bases lying between them. The CDR3 DNA is TGTGCCAGCAGCCAAGATGTTGCCGGGATCCAAGAGACCCAGTACTTC. This translates into CASSQDVAGIQETQYF.

The rearrangement links TRBV2 to TRBJ1-5; possible D gene TRBD1, 5 bases. The V gene's germline CDR1 is SNHLY and CDR2 FYNNEI. The V gene lost 3 bases and the J gene lost 5 bases, with 11 bases spanning the gap. There are 14 residues in the CDR3. The CDR3 nucleotides are TGTGCCAGCAGTGACCCCAGGGTCGATCAGCCCCAGCATTTT. This sequence encodes CASSDPRVDQPQHF.

This rearrangement joins TRBV19 to TRBJ1-5; 10 bases line up with TRBD1. The trim removed 7 bases at V and 5 bases at J, leaving 8 bases unmatched. The CDR3 contains 15 residues. Germline CDR1 and CDR2: LNHDA and SQIVND (reference sequence). This CDR3 is CASKETGGRYQPQHF. The DNA for the CDR3 is TGTGCCAGTAAGGAGACAGGGGGCAGATATCAGCCCCAGCATTTT.

The V and J genes are TRBV19 and TRBJ1-5; D is ambiguous. This CDR3 comprises 14 residues. Trimming cost V 3 bases and J 3 bases, with 9 bases left between them. Germline assignment: CDR1 LNHDA and CDR2 SQIVND (reference sequence). CDR3 in amino acids: CASSMGTFNQPQHF. Written as DNA, the CDR3 is TGTGCCAGTAGTATGGGCACCTTCAATCAGCCCCAGCATTTT.

The J gene is TRBJ2-7, the V gene TRBV18; 7 bases fit TRBD2. Trimming at V came to 6 bases and at J to 8 bases, leaving 16 bases not matched to a gene. The CDR3 extends over 15 amino acids. Germline CDR1 KGHSH, CDR2 LQKENI. CDR3: CASSSGREGNMQQYF. CDR3 bases: TGTGCCAGCTCGTCCGGTAGGGAGGGAAATATGCAGCAGTACTTC.

V gene TRBV4-2 combines with J gene TRBJ1-2; weak D call: TRBD1 (6 bases). The CDR3 consists of 19 residues. V was cut by 0 bases and J by 3 bases, with 23 bases left in between. Germline CDR1 and CDR2: LGHNA and YNFKEQ. Here the CDR3 DNA reads TGTGCCAGCAGCCAAGATTCCGACACAGGGTGGGCGAAGGACTATGGCTACACCTTC. As protein: CASSQDSDTGWAKDYGYTF.

This chain uses TRBV5-1 with TRBJ1-4, with 8 bases aligning to TRBD1. The trim removed 4 bases at V and 8 bases at J, leaving 7 bases unmatched. CDR3 length: 14 residues. Germline CDR1 is SGHRS and CDR2 is YFSETQ. The CDR3 sequence: CASSPGQGLEKLFF. In nucleotides, the CDR3 is TGCGCCAGCAGCCCTGGACAGGGTTTAGAAAAACTGTTTTTT.

The chain uses TRBV3-1 (or the pseudogene TRBV3-2) and TRBJ1-6; D is perhaps TRBD1 (5 bases). Per germline, CDR1 LGHDT and CDR2 YNNKEL (reference sequence). Deletions cut 2 bases from V and 9 bases from J, with 8 bases between. The CDR3 contains 13 residues. The CDR3, as DNA: TGTGCCAGCAGCCAATCGGGGGGTTCACCCCTCCACTTT. It encodes CASSQSGGSPLHF.

In nucleotides, the CDR3 is TGTGCCAGCAGCTTTACAGGGAGGGCATCCTACGAGCAGTACTTC. Amino acids: CASSFTGRASYEQYF. The chain carries TRBV6-5 and TRBJ2-7; the D gene is possibly TRBD2 (7 bases). The CDR3 has 15 residues. The germline V gene has CDR1 MNHEY and CDR2 SVGAGI. The V gene lost 6 bases and the J gene lost 1 base, with 16 bases spanning the gap.

The chain is built from TRBV5-6 and TRBJ1-2; TRBD1 agrees at 9 bases. Unmatched junction bases numbered 1, after V lost 3 bases and J lost 1 base. The germline V gene encodes CDR1 SGHDT and CDR2 YYEEEE. The CDR3 loop spans 14 amino acids. The CDR3 is CASSWGQGNYGYTF. In DNA, the CDR3 is TGTGCCAGCAGCTGGGGACAGGGTAACTATGGCTACACCTTC. Filled out from reference TRBV5-6 and TRBJ1-2, the complete variable domain reads DAGVTQSPTHLIKTRGQQVTLRCSPKSGHDTVSWYQQALGQGPQFIFQYYEEEERQRGNFPDRFSGHQFPNYSSELNVNALLLGDSALYLCASSWGQGNYGYTFGSGTRLTVV.

The chain joins TRBV9 to TRBJ2-3, with 7 bases fitting TRBD2. This CDR3 comprises 15 residues. The trim removed 1 base at V and 2 bases at J, leaving 4 bases unmatched. Looked up from germline, CDR1 is SGDLS and CDR2 is YYNGEE. The CDR3 spells CASSVQGGNTDTQYF. DNA of the CDR3: TGTGCCAGCAGCGTACAGGGAGGGAACACAGATACGCAGTATTTT. Using reference TRBV9 and TRBJ2-3 for the parts outside the CDR3, the full variable domain is DSGVTQTPKHLITATGQRVTLRCSPRSGDLSVYWYQQSLDQGLQFLIQYYNGEERAKGNILERFSAQQFPDLHSELNLSSLELGDSALYFCASSVQGGNTDTQYFGPGTRLTVL.

The V and J genes are TRBV5-6 and TRBJ2-7; 7 bases agree with TRBD1. Looked up from germline, CDR1 is SGHDT and CDR2 is YYEEEE. The ends lost 1 base at V and 5 bases at J; junction bases unmatched: 9. The CDR3 covers 15 residues. The CDR3 region has the DNA TGTGCCAGCAGCTTGCTGGGACAGCCCTTTCACGAGCAGTACTTC. This codes for CASSLLGQPFHEQYF.

This chain joins TRBV5-1 and TRBJ2-2, with 7 bases that match TRBD1. After removal of 0 bases from V and 6 bases from J, the junction contained 2 bases not matched to a gene. Germline V gene sequence: CDR1 SGHRS, CDR2 YFSETQ. The CDR3 has 14 amino acids. The CDR3 sequence: CASSLGQGPGELFF. For the CDR3, the DNA is TGCGCCAGCAGCTTGGGACAGGGCCCCGGGGAGCTGTTTTTT.

The J gene is TRBJ1-2, the V gene TRBV5-1; TRBD1 aligns across 9 bases. Looked up from germline, CDR1 is SGHRS and CDR2 is YFSETQ. Trimming removed 0 bases from V and 5 bases from J; junction bases left unmatched: 2. The CDR3 runs 14 residues. CDR3 region: CASSLGTGVYGYTF. In DNA, the CDR3 is TGCGCCAGCAGCTTGGGGACAGGGGTGTATGGCTACACCTTC. Drawing the rest from reference TRBV5-1 and TRBJ1-2, the complete variable domain is KAGVTQTPRYLIKTRGQQVTLSCSPISGHRSVSWYQQTPGQGLQFLFEYFSETQRNKGNFPGRFSGRQFSNSRSEMNVSTLELGDSALYLCASSLGTGVYGYTFGSGTRLTVV.

J is TRBJ1-2 and V is TRBV28; 8 bases map to TRBD1. This CDR3 is built from 16 residues. The V segment lost 7 bases and the J segment 3 bases; nucleotides outside the gene matches: 13. The V gene's germline CDR1 is MDHEN and CDR2 SYDVKM. CDR3 nucleotides: TGTGCCAGCAAGCCGGCAGGGGGCGTCGTCCACTATGGCTACACCTTC. As protein: CASKPAGGVVHYGYTF.